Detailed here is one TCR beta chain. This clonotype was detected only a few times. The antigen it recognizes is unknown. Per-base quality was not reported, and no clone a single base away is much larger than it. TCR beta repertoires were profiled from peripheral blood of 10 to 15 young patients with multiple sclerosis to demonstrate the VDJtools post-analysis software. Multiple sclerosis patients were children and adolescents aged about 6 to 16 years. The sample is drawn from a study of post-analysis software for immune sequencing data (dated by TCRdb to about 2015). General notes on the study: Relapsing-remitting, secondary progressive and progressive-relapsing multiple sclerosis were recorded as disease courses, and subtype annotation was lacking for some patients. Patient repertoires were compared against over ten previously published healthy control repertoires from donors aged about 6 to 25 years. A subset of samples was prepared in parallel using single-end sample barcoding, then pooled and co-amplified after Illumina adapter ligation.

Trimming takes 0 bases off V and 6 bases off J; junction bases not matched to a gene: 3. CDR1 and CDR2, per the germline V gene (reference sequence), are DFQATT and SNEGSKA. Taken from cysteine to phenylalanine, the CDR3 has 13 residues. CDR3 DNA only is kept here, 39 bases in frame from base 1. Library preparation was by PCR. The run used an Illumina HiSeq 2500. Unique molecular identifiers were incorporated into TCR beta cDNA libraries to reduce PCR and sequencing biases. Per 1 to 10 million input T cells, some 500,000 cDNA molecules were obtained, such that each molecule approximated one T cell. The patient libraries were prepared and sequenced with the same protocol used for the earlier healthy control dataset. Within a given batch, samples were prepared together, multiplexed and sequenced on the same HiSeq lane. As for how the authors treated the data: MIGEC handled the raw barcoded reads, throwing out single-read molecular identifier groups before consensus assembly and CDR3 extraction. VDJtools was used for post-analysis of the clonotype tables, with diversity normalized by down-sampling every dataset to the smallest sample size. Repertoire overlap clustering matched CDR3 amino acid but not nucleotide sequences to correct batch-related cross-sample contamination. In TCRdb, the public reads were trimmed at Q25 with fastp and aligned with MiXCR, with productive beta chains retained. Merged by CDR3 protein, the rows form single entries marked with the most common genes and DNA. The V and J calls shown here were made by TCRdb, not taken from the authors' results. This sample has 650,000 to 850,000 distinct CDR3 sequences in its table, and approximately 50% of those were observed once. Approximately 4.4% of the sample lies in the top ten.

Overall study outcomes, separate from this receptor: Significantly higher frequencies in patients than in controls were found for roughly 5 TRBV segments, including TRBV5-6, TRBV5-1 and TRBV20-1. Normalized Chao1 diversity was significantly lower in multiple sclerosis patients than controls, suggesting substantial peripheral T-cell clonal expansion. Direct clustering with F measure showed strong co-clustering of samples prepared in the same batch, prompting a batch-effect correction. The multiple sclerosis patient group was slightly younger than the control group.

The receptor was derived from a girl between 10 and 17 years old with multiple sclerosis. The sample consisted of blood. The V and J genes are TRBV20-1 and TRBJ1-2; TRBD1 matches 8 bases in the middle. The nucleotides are TGCAGTGCTAGAGATCCAGGGGGCCATGGCTACACCTTC. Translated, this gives CSARDPGGHGYTF.